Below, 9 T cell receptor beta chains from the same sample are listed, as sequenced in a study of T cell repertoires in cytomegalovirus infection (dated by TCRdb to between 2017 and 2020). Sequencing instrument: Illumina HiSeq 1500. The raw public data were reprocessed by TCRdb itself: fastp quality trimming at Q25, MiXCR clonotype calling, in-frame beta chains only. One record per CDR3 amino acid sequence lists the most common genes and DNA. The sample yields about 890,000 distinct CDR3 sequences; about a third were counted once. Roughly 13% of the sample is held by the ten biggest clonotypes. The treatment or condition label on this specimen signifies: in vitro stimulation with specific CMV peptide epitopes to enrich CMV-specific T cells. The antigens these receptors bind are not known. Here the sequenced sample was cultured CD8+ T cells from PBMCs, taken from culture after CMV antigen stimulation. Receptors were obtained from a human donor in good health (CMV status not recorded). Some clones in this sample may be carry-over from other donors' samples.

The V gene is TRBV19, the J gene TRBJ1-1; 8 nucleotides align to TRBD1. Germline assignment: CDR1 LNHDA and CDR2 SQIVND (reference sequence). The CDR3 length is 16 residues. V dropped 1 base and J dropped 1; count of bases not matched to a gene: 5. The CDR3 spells CASSIAGGAANTEAFF. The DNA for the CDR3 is TGTGCCAGTAGTATAGCAGGGGGCGCGGCGAACACTGAAGCTTTCTTT.

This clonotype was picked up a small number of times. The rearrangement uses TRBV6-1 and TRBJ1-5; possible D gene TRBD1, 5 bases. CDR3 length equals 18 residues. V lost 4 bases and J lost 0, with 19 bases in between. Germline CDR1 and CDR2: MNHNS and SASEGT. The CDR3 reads CASSASVRAIDSNQPQHF. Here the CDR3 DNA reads TGTGCCAGCAGTGCATCTGTCAGGGCAATCGATAGCAATCAGCCCCAGCATTTT.

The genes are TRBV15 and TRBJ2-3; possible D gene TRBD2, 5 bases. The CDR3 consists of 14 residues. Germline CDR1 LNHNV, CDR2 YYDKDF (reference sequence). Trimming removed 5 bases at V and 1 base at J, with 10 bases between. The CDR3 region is CATSSRVGTDTQYF. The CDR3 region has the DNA TGTGCCACCAGCTCGAGGGTTGGCACAGATACGCAGTATTTT. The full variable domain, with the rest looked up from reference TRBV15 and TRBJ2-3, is DAMVIQNPRYQVTQFGKPVTLSCSQTLNHNVMYWYQQKSSQAPKLLFHYYDKDFNNEADTPDNFQSRRPNTSFCFLDIRSPGLGDTAMYLCATSSRVGTDTQYFGPGTRLTVL.

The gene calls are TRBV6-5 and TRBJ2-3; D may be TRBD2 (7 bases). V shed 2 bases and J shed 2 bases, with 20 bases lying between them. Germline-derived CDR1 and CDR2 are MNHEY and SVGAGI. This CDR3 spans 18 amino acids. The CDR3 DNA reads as TGTGCCAGCAGTTACGGGCCGGGGGGCGGTGAACCCACAGATACGCAGTATTTT. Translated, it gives CASSYGPGGGEPTDTQYF.

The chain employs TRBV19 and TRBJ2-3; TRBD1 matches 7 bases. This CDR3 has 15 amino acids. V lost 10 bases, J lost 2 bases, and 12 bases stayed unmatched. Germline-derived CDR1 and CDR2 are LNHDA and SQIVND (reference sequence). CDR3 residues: CATRADRIDTDTQYF. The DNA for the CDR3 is TGTGCCACCCGCGCGGACAGGATAGACACAGATACGCAGTATTTT.

CDR3 nucleotides: TGTGCCAGCAGTTGGGGAGCCAAAAACATTCAGTACTTC. It translates to CASSWGAKNIQYF. The chain combines TRBV6-2 or TRBV6-3 with TRBJ2-4; D gene unclear. The CDR3 totals 13 residues. Germline V lookup: CDR1 MNHEY, CDR2 SVGEGT. The V end was cut by 4 bases, the J end by 0 bases, with 4 bases between.

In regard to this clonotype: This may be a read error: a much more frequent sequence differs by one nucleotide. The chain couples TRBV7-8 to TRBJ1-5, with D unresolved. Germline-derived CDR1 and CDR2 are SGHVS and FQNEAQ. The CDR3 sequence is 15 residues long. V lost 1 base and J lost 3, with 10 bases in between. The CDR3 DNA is TGTGCCAGCAGCTTAGAAGGGCCAAACAATCAGCCCCAGCATTTT. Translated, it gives CASSLEGPNNQPQHF.

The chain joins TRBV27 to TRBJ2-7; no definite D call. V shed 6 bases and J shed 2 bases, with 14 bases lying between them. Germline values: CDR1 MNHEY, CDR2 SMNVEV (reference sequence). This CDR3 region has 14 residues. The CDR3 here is CASSSGSLAYEQYF. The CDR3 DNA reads TGTGCCAGCAGCTCAGGAAGCCTCGCCTACGAGCAGTACTTC.

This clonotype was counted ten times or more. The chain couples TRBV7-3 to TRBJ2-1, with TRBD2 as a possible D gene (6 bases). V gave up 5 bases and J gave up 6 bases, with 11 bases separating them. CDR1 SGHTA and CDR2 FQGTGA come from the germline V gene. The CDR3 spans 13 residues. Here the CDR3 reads CASSAGLLNEQFF. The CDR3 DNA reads TGTGCCAGCAGCGCGGGACTTCTCAATGAGCAGTTCTTC.